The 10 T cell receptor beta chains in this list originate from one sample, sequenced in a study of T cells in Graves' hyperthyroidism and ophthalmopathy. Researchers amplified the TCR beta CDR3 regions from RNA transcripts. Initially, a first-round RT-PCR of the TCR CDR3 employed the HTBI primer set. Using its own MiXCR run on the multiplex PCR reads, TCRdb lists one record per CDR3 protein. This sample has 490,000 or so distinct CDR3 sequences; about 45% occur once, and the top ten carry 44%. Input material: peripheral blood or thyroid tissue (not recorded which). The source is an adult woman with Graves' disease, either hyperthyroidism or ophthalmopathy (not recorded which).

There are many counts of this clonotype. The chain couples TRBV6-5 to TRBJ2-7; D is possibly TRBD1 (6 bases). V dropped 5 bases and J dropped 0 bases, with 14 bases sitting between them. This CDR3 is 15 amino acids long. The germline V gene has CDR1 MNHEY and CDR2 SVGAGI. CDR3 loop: CASSGGQPRSYEQYF. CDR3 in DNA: TGTGCCAGCAGTGGAGGACAGCCCCGCTCCTACGAGCAGTACTTC.

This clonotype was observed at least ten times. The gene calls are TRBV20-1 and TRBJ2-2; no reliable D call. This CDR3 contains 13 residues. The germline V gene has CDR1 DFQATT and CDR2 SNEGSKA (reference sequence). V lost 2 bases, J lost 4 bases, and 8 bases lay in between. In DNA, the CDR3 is TGCAGTGCTAGACCATTTACCACCGGGGAGCTGTTTTTT. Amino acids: CSARPFTTGELFF.

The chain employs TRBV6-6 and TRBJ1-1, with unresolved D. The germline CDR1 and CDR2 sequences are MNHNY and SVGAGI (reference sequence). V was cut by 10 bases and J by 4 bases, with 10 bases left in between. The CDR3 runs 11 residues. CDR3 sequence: CATSGFTEAFF. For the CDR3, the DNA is TGTGCCACCTCCGGGTTCACTGAAGCTTTCTTT.

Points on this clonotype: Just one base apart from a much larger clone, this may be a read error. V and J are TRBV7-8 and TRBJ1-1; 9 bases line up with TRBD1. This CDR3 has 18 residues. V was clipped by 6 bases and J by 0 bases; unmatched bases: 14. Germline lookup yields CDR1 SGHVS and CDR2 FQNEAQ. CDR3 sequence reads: CASRELGQGTIMNTEAFF. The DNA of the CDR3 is TGTGCCAGCAGAGAACTCGGACAGGGGACTATCATGAACACTGAAGCTTTCTTT. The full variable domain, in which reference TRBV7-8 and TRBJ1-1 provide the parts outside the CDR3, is GAGVSQSPRYKVAKRGQDVALRCDPISGHVSLFWYQQALGQGPEFLTYFQNEAQLDKSGLPSDRFFAERPEGSVSTLKIQRTQQEDSAVYLCASRELGQGTIMNTEAFFGQGTRLTVV.

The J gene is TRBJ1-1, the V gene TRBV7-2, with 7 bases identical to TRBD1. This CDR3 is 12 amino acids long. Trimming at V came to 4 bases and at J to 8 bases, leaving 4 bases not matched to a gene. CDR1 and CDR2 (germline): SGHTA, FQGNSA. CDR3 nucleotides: TGTGCCAGCAGCTACTCAGGGGGGGAAGCTTTCTTT. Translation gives CASSYSGGEAFF.

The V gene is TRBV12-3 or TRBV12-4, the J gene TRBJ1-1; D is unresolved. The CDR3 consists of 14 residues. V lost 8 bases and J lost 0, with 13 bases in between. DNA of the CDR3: TGTGCCAGCCGCGATTCAGGTATGAACACTGAAGCTTTCTTT. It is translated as CASRDSGMNTEAFF.

CDR3 nucleotides: TGCAGTGCTAGAGATCGTGGGAAGCCCCAGTACTTC. Amino acid sequence: CSARDRGKPQYF. The chain employs TRBV20-1 and TRBJ2-5; D uncertain. The V and J ends lost 0 bases and 9 bases respectively, with 11 bases between them. In germline, CDR1 is DFQATT, CDR2 SNEGSKA (reference sequence). The CDR3 totals 12 residues.

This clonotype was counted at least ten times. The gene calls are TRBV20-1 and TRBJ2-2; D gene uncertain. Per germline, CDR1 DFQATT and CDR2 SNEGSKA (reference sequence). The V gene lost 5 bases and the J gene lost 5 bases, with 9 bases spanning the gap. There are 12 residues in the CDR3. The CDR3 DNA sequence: TGCAGTGCTCCCCGAAGGACCGGGGAGCTGTTTTTT. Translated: CSAPRRTGELFF.

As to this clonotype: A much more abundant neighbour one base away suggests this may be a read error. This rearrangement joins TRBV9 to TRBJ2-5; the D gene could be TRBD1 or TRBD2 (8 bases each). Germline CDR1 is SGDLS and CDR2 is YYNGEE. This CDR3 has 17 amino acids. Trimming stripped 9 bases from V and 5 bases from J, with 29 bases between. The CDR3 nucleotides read TGTGCCAACAGTGCCAGGGGGCTAGCGGGTGGAGTGGAGACCCAGTACTTC. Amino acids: CANSARGLAGGVETQYF.

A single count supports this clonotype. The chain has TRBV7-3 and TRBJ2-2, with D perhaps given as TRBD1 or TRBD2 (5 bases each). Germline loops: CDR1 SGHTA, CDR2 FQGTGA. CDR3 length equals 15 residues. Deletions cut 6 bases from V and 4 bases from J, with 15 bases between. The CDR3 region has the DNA TGTGCCAGCAGGGAGGACCAGGGTATCACCGGGGAGCTGTTTTTT. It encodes CASREDQGITGELFF.